This is a list of T cell receptor beta chains from one sample in a study of blood T cell repertoires in COVID-19. Method: immunoSEQ multiplex PCR; TCRdb's copy keeps in-frame clones and lacks some. The sample lists about 270,000 clones; 85% to 90% were seen once. Material: PBMCs or T cells enriched from blood (not recorded which). The receptors stem from a woman in her 30s with acute COVID-19. CDR3s include the opening cysteine and the closing phenylalanine or tryptophan. A D gene is named only where the DNA matches it firmly.

j_call v_call d_call cdr3_aa
TRBJ1-5 TRBV6-6 TRBD1 CASSPRDRGPGGNQPQHF
TRBJ2-7 TRBV19 TRBD2 CASSMGPGTSAYEQYF
TRBJ2-1 TRBV27 TRBD2 CASSLSILAGAWEQFF
TRBJ2-3 TRBV29-1 - CSVERRDSTDTQYF
TRBJ1-1 TRBV28 - CASSESPLLNTEAFF
TRBJ2-1 TRBV21-1 - CASSKRRISPPKVREQFF
TRBJ2-7 TRBV28 - CASSSQGLPYEQYF
TRBJ1-4 TRBV4-1 - CASSQEGRPTNEKLFF
TRBJ2-4 TRBV28 - CASSHLNIQYF
TRBJ2-1 TRBV27 TRBD2 CASSRPGLAGSNEQFF
TRBJ2-2 TRBV7-6 - CASSLQGAGTGELFF
TRBJ2-7 TRBV25-1 TRBD2 CASSGGQSGGPPEQYF
TRBJ2-1 TRBV6-5 - CASLPRSGNNEQFF
TRBJ2-5 TRBV28 - CASSFAETQYF
TRBJ1-6 TRBV4-1 - CASSQVGGQNNSPLHF
TRBJ2-1 TRBV5-1 TRBD2 CASSPQIAGGNEQFF
TRBJ1-6 TRBV7-9 - CASSSGADLFVNSPLHF
TRBJ2-7 TRBV28 TRBD1 CASGIGQGSYEQYF
TRBJ1-4 TRBV5-5 TRBD1 CASSLSVLDRLDEKLFF
TRBJ2-1 TRBV7-2 TRBD2 CASSPTPLAGGWFF
TRBJ2-6 TRBV6-5 - CASSKRTAGANVLTF
TRBJ2-7 TRBV7-6 TRBD1 CATRDSGYEQYF
TRBJ2-7 TRBV4-1 - CASSQADSLAYEQYF
TRBJ2-7 TRBV28 TRBD2 CASSRTSGRNEQYF
TRBJ1-5 TRBV5-1 - CASRIGENQPQHF
TRBJ2-3 TRBV2 TRBD2 CASSEASGSYDTQYF
TRBJ2-3 TRBV6-1 TRBD2 CASSEASELAGLGGTQYF
TRBJ1-3 TRBV10-3 - CASRGGSTDTIYF
TRBJ2-3 TRBV5-1 - CASSFGALSDTQYF
TRBJ2-7 TRBV28 - CASSLSAWGLEVNEQYF
TRBJ2-1 TRBV13 TRBD2 CASSSGTSGSLSYNEQFF
TRBJ1-6 TRBV6-5 - CASTQPGKSPLHF
TRBJ2-1 TRBV24-1 TRBD2 CATSDVWTSGIYNEQFF
TRBJ2-7 TRBV15 TRBD2 CATSRDLTAGSYEQYF
TRBJ2-7 TRBV28 - CASSLDLSSYEQYF
TRBJ1-2 TRBV9 TRBD1 CASSSRQGEGGYTF
TRBJ1-1 TRBV9 - CASGEGTEAFF
TRBJ2-1 TRBV13 TRBD1 CASSSRTGAAYNEQFF
TRBJ2-3 TRBV9 TRBD2 CASSVYSGSTDTQYF
TRBJ2-1 TRBV6-5 - CASRQGQSEQFF
TRBJ2-3 TRBV10-3 TRBD2 CAIRVAGFEDTQYF
TRBJ1-1 TRBV12-3/TRBV12-4 - CASSWTPYEAFF
TRBJ2-3 TRBV24-1 TRBD1 CATSDLPGTGATDTQYF